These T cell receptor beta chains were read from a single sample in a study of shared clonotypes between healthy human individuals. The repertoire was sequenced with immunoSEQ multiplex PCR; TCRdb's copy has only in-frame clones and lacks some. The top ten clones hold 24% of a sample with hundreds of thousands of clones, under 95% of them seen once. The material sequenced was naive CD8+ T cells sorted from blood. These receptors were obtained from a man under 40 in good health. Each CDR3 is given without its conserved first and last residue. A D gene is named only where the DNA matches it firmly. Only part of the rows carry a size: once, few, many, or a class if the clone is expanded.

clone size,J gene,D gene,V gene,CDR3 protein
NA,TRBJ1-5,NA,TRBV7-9,ASSSGLVVGQPQH
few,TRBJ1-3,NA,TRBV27,ASSPYRSGNTIY
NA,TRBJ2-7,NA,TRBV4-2,ASSQESSHSYEQY
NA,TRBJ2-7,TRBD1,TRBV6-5,ASSPGTGVSYEQY
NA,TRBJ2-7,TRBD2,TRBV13,ASSHGTSGGRTYEQY
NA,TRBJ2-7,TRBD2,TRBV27,ASTSGLAGEKQY
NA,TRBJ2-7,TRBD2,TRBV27,ASSRGLAGGSYEQY
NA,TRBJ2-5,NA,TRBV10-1,ASSESGGEETQY
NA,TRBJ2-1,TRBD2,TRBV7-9,ASILLAGGDYEQF
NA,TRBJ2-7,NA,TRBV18,ASSNGGWGSYEQY
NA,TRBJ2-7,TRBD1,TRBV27,ASSLVTGTYEQY
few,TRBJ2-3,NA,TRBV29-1,SYSTDTQY
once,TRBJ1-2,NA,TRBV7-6,ASSPSFGGADGYT
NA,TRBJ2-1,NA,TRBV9,ASSPGQFNEQF
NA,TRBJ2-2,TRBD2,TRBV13,ASSLVIAGGTRELF
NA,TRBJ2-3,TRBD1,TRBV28,ASSFISRGLDTQY
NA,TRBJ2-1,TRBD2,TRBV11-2,ASSLVAGGGEQF
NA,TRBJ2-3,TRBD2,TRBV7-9,ASSSSGMGTDTQY
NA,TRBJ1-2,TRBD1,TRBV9,ASSGDRDRKTISDYGYT
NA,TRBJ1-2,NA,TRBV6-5,ASSPLSNYGYT
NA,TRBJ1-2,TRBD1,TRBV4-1,ASSQDTGENYGYT
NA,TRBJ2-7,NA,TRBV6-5,ASKKWQGDSYEQY
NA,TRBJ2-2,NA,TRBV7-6,ASSLGRVGNTGELF
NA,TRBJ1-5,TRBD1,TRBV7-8,ASSSRGNQPQH
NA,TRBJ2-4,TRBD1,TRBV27,ASADGQGRNIQY
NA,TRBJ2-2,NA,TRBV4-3,ASSQGSDVGELF
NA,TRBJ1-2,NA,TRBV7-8,ASSFDPNYGYT
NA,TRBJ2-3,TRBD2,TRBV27,ASSLLAGGPDTQY
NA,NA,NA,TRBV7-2,ASSPLASVYEQY
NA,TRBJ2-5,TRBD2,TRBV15,ATSRTTGLAGQETQY
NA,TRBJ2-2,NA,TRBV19,ASRGGYAGELF
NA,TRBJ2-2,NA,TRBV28,ASSLLFAPTNTGELF
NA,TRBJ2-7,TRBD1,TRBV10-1,ASISGTVVCEQY
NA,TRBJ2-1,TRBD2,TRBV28,ASTRGTNEQF